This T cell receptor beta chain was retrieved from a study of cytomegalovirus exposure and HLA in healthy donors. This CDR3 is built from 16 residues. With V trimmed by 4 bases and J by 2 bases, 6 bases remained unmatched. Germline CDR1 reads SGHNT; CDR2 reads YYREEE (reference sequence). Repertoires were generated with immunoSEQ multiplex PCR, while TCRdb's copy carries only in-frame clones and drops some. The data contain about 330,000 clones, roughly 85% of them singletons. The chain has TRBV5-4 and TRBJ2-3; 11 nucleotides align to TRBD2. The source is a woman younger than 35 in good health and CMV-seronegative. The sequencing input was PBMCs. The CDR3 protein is CASSLIAGGVTDTQYF. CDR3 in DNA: TGTGCCAGCAGCCTCATAGCGGGAGGGGTCACAGATACGCAGTATTTT.